What follows are 26 T cell receptor beta chains derived from one specimen sequenced in a study of cytomegalovirus exposure and HLA in healthy donors. The study ran its PCR with 60 Vbeta and 13 Jbeta primers. Sequencing was performed with immunoSEQ multiplex PCR; in TCRdb, only in-frame clones are kept and a portion is missing. The sample has 100,000 to 150,000 clones; over 65% are singletons. Sequenced material: PBMCs. The receptors shown here come from a man between 18 and 35 years old in good health and CMV-seropositive.

V usage is TRBV29-1 and J usage is TRBJ1-5; a possible D gene is TRBD1 (6 bases). Per germline, CDR1 SQVTM and CDR2 ANQGSEA. The CDR3 extends over 12 amino acids. V was cut by 6 bases and J by 3 bases, with 9 bases left in between. The DNA for the CDR3 is TGCAGCGTCCGGGACACCAATCAGCCCCAGCATTTT. Translating it yields CSVRDTNQPQHF. Drawing the rest from reference TRBV29-1 and TRBJ1-5, the complete variable domain is SAVISQKPSRDICQRGTSLTIQCQVDSQVTMMFWYRQQPGQSLTLIATANQGSEATYESGFVIDKFPISRPNLTFSTLTVSNMSPEDSSIYLCSVRDTNQPQHFGDGTRLSIL.

The chain links TRBV6-5 to TRBJ2-7; 9 nucleotides line up with TRBD1. V shed 4 bases and J 6 bases; nucleotides not matched to a gene: 13. The CDR3 is 16 residues long. Germline CDR1 MNHEY, CDR2 SVGAGI. The CDR3 bases are TGTGCCAGCAGTTTCCGGTTGGCGGGGACAGGGACCGAGCAGTACTTC. Its translation: CASSFRLAGTGTEQYF.

The chain is built from TRBV9 and TRBJ1-2; a possible D gene is TRBD1 (5 bases). Germline V CDR1 and CDR2: SGDLS, YYNGEE. This CDR3 contains 19 residues. V lost 2 bases and J lost 1, with 24 bases in between. CDR3 residues: CASSVGWPRQGGNNYGYTF. The CDR3 nucleotides are TGTGCCAGCAGCGTCGGGTGGCCAAGGCAGGGCGGAAATAACTATGGCTACACCTTC.

This chain connects TRBV6-5 to TRBJ1-2; TRBD1 matches at 8 bases. V lost 4 bases, J lost 0 bases, and 1 base stayed unmatched. Germline CDR1 reads MNHEY; CDR2 reads SVGAGI. CDR3 length: 14 amino acids. CDR3 sequence reads: CASSWDRTNYGYTF. Here the CDR3 DNA reads TGTGCCAGCAGTTGGGACAGGACTAACTATGGCTACACCTTC.

The V gene is TRBV11-2, the J gene TRBJ2-7; no firm D call. The CDR3 contains 11 residues. Germline CDR1 is SGHAT and CDR2 is FQNNGV. Trimming pared 1 base from V and 5 bases from J, leaving 3 bases between. DNA of the CDR3: TGTGCCAGCAGCTTAGGTAACGAGCAGTACTTC. Translated, it gives CASSLGNEQYF.

The chain links TRBV28 to TRBJ1-2; the match to TRBD1 covers 7 bases. The CDR3 runs to 13 residues. Losses at the gene ends were 5 bases for V and 5 bases for J; bases not matched to a gene: 5. Germline V lookup: CDR1 MDHEN, CDR2 SYDVKM. In DNA form, the CDR3 reads TGTGCCAGCAGTGGAGGGACAGATTATGGCTACACCTTC. Encoded protein: CASSGGTDYGYTF.

The gene calls are TRBV5-4 and TRBJ2-1; 9 bases are a match to TRBD2. The CDR3 is 20 amino acids. Germline V gene sequence: CDR1 SGHNT, CDR2 YYREEE (reference sequence). J gave up 5 bases and V 0 bases, and 18 bases lay outside the gene matches. The CDR3 nucleotides are TGTGCCAGCAGCTTGGTTGCTCCGGCCAATGTTGCGGGGGGGCACAATGAGCAGTTCTTC. Its translation: CASSLVAPANVAGGHNEQFF.

CDR3 DNA sequence: TGTGCCATCAGTGACTCGGGACACTTTAGCAATCAGCCCCAGCATTTT. It is translated as CAISDSGHFSNQPQHF. The V call is TRBV10-3, the J call TRBJ1-5; tentative D call: TRBD1 (6 bases). Deletions cut 3 bases from V and 0 bases from J, with 12 bases between. Germline V gene lookup returns CDR1 ENHRY and CDR2 SYGVKD. There are 16 residues in the CDR3.

To note about this clone: Other nucleotide sequences in the sample specify the same CDR3. This rearrangement joins TRBV6-1 to TRBJ1-5; tentatively, D is TRBD1 (6 bases). CDR3 length: 15 amino acids. Germline CDR1 and CDR2: MNHNS and SASEGT. Trimming stripped 8 bases from V and 5 bases from J, with 19 bases between. CDR3 DNA sequence: TGTGCCAGCCTACCCTTCGACAGGTTTTATCAGCCCCAGCATTTT. It encodes CASLPFDRFYQPQHF.

This rearrangement joins TRBV19 to TRBJ2-1; 10 nucleotides line up with TRBD2. Germline values: CDR1 LNHDA, CDR2 SQIVND (reference sequence). The CDR3 is 16 amino acids. The ends lost 1 base at V and 7 bases at J; junction bases unmatched: 7. DNA of the CDR3: TGTGCCAGTAGTATAGTAGTAGCGGGGGGTCGGAATGAGCAGTTCTTC. This translates into CASSIVVAGGRNEQFF. The full variable domain, rest sourced from reference TRBV19 and TRBJ2-1, is DGGITQSPKYLFRKEGQNVTLSCEQNLNHDAMYWYRQDPGQGLRLIYYSQIVNDFQKGDIAEGYSVSREKKESFPLTVTSAQKNPTAFYLCASSIVVAGGRNEQFFGPGTRLTVL.

This clone occurred once. At one boundary the junction diverges from the germline segment, which might be a read error. At the DNA level, this CDR3 is encoded by other sequences in the same sample as well. The chain uses TRBV30 and TRBJ1-6, with 8 bases matching TRBD1. The CDR3 is 16 amino acids. Per germline, CDR1 GTSNPN and CDR2 SVGIG (reference sequence). The CDR3 DNA reads as TGTGCCTGGAGTTCCAGGGGGCTTAGCTATAATTCCCCCCTCCACTTT. Translation gives CAWSSRGLSYNSPLHF.

J is TRBJ1-6 and V is TRBV30; 7 bases map to TRBD1. V dropped 5 bases and J dropped 11; count of bases not matched to a gene: 9. Germline V gives CDR1 GTSNPN, CDR2 SVGIG (reference sequence). This CDR3 spans 13 amino acids. The CDR3: CAWAGTEDPPLHF. CDR3 DNA: TGTGCCTGGGCCGGGACAGAAGACCCACCCCTCCACTTT.

The CDR3 here is CASSATGLGEQYF. The CDR3 DNA follows: TGTGCCAGCAGCGCGACTGGCCTCGGGGAGCAGTACTTC. The chain carries TRBV9 and TRBJ2-7; D gene unclear. The CDR3 runs 13 residues. Trimming took off 3 bases at V and 7 bases at J, with 14 bases between the two ends. Germline values: CDR1 SGDLS, CDR2 YYNGEE. The whole variable domain, remainder taken from reference TRBV9 and TRBJ2-7, is DSGVTQTPKHLITATGQRVTLRCSPRSGDLSVYWYQQSLDQGLQFLIQYYNGEERAKGNILERFSAQQFPDLHSELNLSSLELGDSALYFCASSATGLGEQYFGPGTRLTVT.

This rearrangement joins TRBV7-9 to TRBJ1-4, with a tentative D call TRBD1 (6 bases). The length of the CDR3 is 17 residues. Trimming took off 1 base at V and 8 bases at J, with 20 bases between the two ends. CDR1 is SEHNR and CDR2 is FQNEAQ in the germline V gene (reference sequence). CDR3 nucleotides: TGTGCCAGCAGCTTAGGGTCGCTTGCAGGGGTGAGCGAAAAACTGTTTTTT. It codes for CASSLGSLAGVSEKLFF. Full variable domain (remainder filled in from reference TRBV7-9 and TRBJ1-4): DTGVSQNPRHKITKRGQNVTFRCDPISEHNRLYWYRQTLGQGPEFLTYFQNEAQLEKSRLLSDRFSAERPKGSFSTLEIQRTEQGDSAMYLCASSLGSLAGVSEKLFFGSGTQLSVL.

V is TRBV5-1 and J is TRBJ1-5, with unresolved D. Between the trimmed V and J ends, which lost 4 bases and 7 bases, there was a span of 18 bases. The CDR3 is 15 amino acids. Germline assignment: CDR1 SGHRS and CDR2 YFSETQ. As DNA, the CDR3 is TGCGCCAGCAGCGTTAGCGGGGATCCCTACCAGCCCCAGCATTTT. This gives the protein CASSVSGDPYQPQHF.

The chain uses TRBV30 and TRBJ2-3; 8 nucleotides agree with TRBD1. With V trimmed by 2 bases and J by 0 bases, 4 bases remained unmatched. This CDR3 is 15 amino acids long. CDR1 GTSNPN and CDR2 SVGIG come from the germline V gene (reference sequence). The CDR3 here is CAWSKGQASTDTQYF. The CDR3 region has the DNA TGTGCCTGGAGTAAGGGACAGGCGAGCACAGATACGCAGTATTTT.

The chain carries TRBV5-1 and TRBJ2-5; 7 nucleotides agree with TRBD1. The junction had 7 bases not matched to a gene; V was cut back by 2 bases and J by 3 bases. CDR3 length: 15 amino acids. Germline-derived CDR1 and CDR2 are SGHRS and YFSETQ. CDR3 bases: TGCGCCAGCAGCTTTACCGGGACAGAGGAAGAGACCCAGTACTTC. Amino acids: CASSFTGTEEETQYF.

This clone was observed a single time. The chain has TRBV30 and TRBJ2-7; the D gene is possibly TRBD1 (6 bases). V was shortened by 7 bases and J by 1 base, with 11 bases between the two germline ends. The CDR3 sequence is 12 residues long. CDR1 is GTSNPN and CDR2 is SVGIG in the germline V gene (reference sequence). CDR3 sequence reads: CAFSTGSYEQYF. The CDR3 DNA follows: TGTGCCTTTTCAACAGGGTCCTACGAGCAGTACTTC. Filled out from reference TRBV30 and TRBJ2-7, the complete variable domain reads SQTIHQWPATLVQPVGSPLSLECTVEGTSNPNLYWYRQAAGRGLQLLFYSVGIGQISSEVPQNLSASRPQDRQFILSSKKLLLSDSGFYLCAFSTGSYEQYFGPGTRLTVT.

Concerning this clone: This same CDR3 is encoded by further DNA sequences in the sample. The chain links TRBV6-6 to TRBJ2-1, with 8 bases identical to TRBD1. Per germline, CDR1 MNHNY and CDR2 SVGAGI (reference sequence). The J segment lost 4 bases and the V segment lost 8 bases, leaving 10 bases of the junction unmatched. The CDR3 spans 15 residues. The CDR3 region is CASRQGQVGYNEQFF. CDR3 sequence (DNA): TGTGCCAGCCGTCAGGGACAGGTGGGATACAATGAGCAGTTCTTC.

A few counts support this clone. The gene calls are TRBV11-2 and TRBJ1-1; 8 nucleotides match TRBD1. Germline values: CDR1 SGHAT, CDR2 FQNNGV. The CDR3 is 13 residues long. V was pared by 6 bases and J by 4 bases, with 4 bases of the junction left unmatched. CDR3 region: CASRLDRGTEAFF. In DNA, the CDR3 is TGTGCCAGCAGGCTCGACAGGGGCACTGAAGCTTTCTTT. Full variable domain (remainder filled in from reference TRBV11-2 and TRBJ1-1): EAGVAQSPRYKIIEKRQSVAFWCNPISGHATLYWYQQILGQGPKLLIQFQNNGVVDDSQLPKDRFSAERLKGVDSTLKIQPAKLEDSAVYLCASRLDRGTEAFFGQGTRLTVV.

The rearrangement joins TRBV11-3 to TRBJ1-2; D gene ambiguous. Germline lookup yields CDR1 SGHNT and CDR2 YENEEA. The V and J ends lost 5 bases and 4 bases respectively, with 17 bases between them. This CDR3 contains 15 residues. The CDR3 DNA follows: TGTGCCAGCAGCCCGATTCCCCGTGGCCCCTATGGCTACACCTTC. Translation: CASSPIPRGPYGYTF. Based on the CDR3 plus reference TRBV11-3 and TRBJ1-2, the full variable domain is EAGVVQSPRYKIIEKKQPVAFWCNPISGHNTLYWYLQNLGQGPELLIRYENEEAVDDSQLPKDRFSAERLKGVDSTLKIQPAELGDSAVYLCASSPIPRGPYGYTFGSGTRLTVV.

In its sample, this clone was seen once. The germline gene is not matched at one end of the junction; a read error may be the cause. V gene TRBV27 combines with J gene TRBJ2-2, with D perhaps matching TRBD1 (6 bases). Germline V lookup: CDR1 MNHEY, CDR2 SMNVEV (reference sequence). CDR3 length: 12 residues. The CDR3 region is CASNDFKGGLFF. CDR3 bases: TGTGCCAGCAATGATTTTAAAGGGGGGCTGTTTTTT.

This clone was observed a single time. This chain connects TRBV5-1 to TRBJ1-1, with TRBD1 matching 7 bases. This CDR3 region has 13 residues. From germline, CDR1 is SGHRS and CDR2 YFSETQ. J gave up 6 bases and V 3 bases, and 5 bases lay outside the gene matches. The CDR3 loop is CASSSLDRPEAFF. In nucleotides, the CDR3 is TGCGCCAGCAGCTCCCTGGACAGGCCTGAAGCTTTCTTT.

The V call is TRBV6-1, the J call TRBJ2-7, with 7 bases lining up with TRBD1. Trimming cost V 7 bases and J 3 bases; bases outside gene matches: 12. This CDR3 has 15 residues. The germline V gene encodes CDR1 MNHNS and CDR2 SASEGT. The CDR3 region is CASTRNFDRDYEQYF. The CDR3 nucleotides read TGTGCCAGCACCCGAAACTTTGACAGGGACTACGAGCAGTACTTC.

This clone was counted a single time. V and J are TRBV9 and TRBJ2-2; a weak D match, TRBD2 (7 bases). The germline V gene has CDR1 SGDLS and CDR2 YYNGEE. The CDR3 runs 16 residues. Between the trimmed V and J ends, which lost 3 bases and 4 bases, there was a span of 16 bases. The CDR3 DNA reads TGTGCCAGCAGCGAAGGAGGGGGGGCGGTCACCGGGGAGCTGTTTTTT. This encodes CASSEGGGAVTGELFF.

The sample holds a few counts of this clone. This rearrangement joins TRBV7-9 to TRBJ2-7; D gene ambiguous. The germline V and J ends were trimmed by 4 bases and 6 bases, with 10 bases remaining between them. The CDR3 consists of 12 residues. Germline values: CDR1 SEHNR, CDR2 FQNEAQ (reference sequence). The CDR3 region is CASSSLSGEQYF. CDR3 DNA sequence: TGTGCCAGCAGCTCTCTATCGGGCGAGCAGTACTTC.